These T cell receptor beta chains were read from a single sample in a study of glioma-infiltrating T cells after dendritic cell vaccination. Profiled with immunoSEQ multiplex PCR; TCRdb holds only in-frame clones, not every one. This table holds roughly 70,000 clones, roughly 82% found once. This sample comprised blood, obtained before dendritic cell vaccination. The receptors originated from a human donor with glioblastoma. CDR3s leave out the opening cysteine and the closing phenylalanine or tryptophan.

CDR3 protein	V gene	J gene	CDR3 length
ASGASAQETQY	TRBV10-1	TRBJ2-5	11
ASSVGGGTGELF	TRBV5-8	TRBJ2-2	12
ASSPGGYNSYGYT	TRBV18	TRBJ1-2	13
ASTGQGWGTQY	TRBV27	TRBJ2-3	11
ASSEADRGTNTGELF	TRBV10-1	TRBJ2-2	15
AIRLTALQETQY	TRBV10-3	TRBJ2-5	12
SARVQDYEQY	TRBV29-1	TRBJ2-7	10
ASSPGQGSQETQY	TRBV4-2	TRBJ2-5	13
ASSQAITTGESNEQF	TRBV4-1	TRBJ2-1	15
ASSSPTGWLNTEAF	TRBV6-5	TRBJ1-1	14